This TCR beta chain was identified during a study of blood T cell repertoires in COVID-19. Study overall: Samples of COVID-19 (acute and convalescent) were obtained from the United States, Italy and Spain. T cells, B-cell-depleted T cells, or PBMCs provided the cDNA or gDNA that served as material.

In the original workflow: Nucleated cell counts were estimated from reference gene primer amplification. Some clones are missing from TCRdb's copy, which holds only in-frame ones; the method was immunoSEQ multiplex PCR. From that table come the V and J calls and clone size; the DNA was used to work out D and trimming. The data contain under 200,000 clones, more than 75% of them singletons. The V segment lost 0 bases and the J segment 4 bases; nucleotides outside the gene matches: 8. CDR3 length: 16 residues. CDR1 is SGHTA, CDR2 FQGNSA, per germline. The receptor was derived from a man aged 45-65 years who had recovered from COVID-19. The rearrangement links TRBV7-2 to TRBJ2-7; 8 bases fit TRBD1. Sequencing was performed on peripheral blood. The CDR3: CASSLAQGAFGYEQYF. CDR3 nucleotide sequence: TGTGCCAGCAGCTTAGCCCAGGGGGCTTTCGGGTACGAGCAGTACTTC.